Reported below is one T cell receptor (beta chain). TCRdb keeps only in-frame clones here, not all; method: immunoSEQ multiplex PCR. This table has approximately 270,000 clones, roughly 89% appearing once. The donors formed part of the approximately 130-subject validation cohort, distinct from the approximately 630-subject first cohort. This sample stems from a study of cytomegalovirus exposure and HLA in healthy donors. The sample was PBMCs. This clonotype originated in a woman under 30 in good health and CMV-seronegative.

CDR3 protein: CASSVTVNSPLHF. CDR3 coding DNA: TGCGCCAGCAGCGTGACAGTTAATTCACCCCTCCACTTT. V gene TRBV5-1 combines with J gene TRBJ1-6; D might be TRBD1 (5 bases). The CDR3 totals 13 residues. CDR1 and CDR2 (germline): SGHRS, YFSETQ. Between the trimmed V and J ends, which lost 4 bases and 6 bases, there was a span of 8 bases.